The rows below give T cell receptor beta chains drawn from one sample of a study of CD8+ T cells in alopecia areata. Sequencing was performed with immunoSEQ multiplex PCR; in TCRdb, only in-frame clones are kept and a portion is missing. Of roughly 120,000 clones in the sample, approximately 60% were seen once. Sequencing used CD4+ T cells sorted from blood. These receptors all come from a human donor in good health. Both conserved end residues are part of each CDR3. Each record gives: J gene, D gene, clone size, V gene, CDR3 protein, CDR3 DNA. The D gene is left open where the match is weak. Size is omitted from some rows. Given values are once, few, many or a class for expanded clones.

TRBJ1-6,-,-,TRBV30,CAWSRAENSPLHF,TGTGCCTGGAGTCGGGCAGAAAATTCACCCCTCCACTTT
TRBJ2-7,TRBD1,-,TRBV19,CASSRWQGEYEQYF,TGTGCCAGTAGTCGGTGGCAGGGGGAGTACGAGCAGTACTTC
TRBJ1-2,-,-,TRBV25-1,CASSEEVDGNYGYTF,TGTGCCAGCAGTGAAGAAGTGGACGGTAACTATGGCTACACCTTC
TRBJ1-6,-,-,TRBV7-9,CATYSPLHF,TGTGCCACCTATTCACCCCTCCACTTT
TRBJ2-5,TRBD2,-,TRBV7-8,CASSWGGRETQYF,TGTGCCAGCAGCTGGGGGGGTCGAGAGACCCAGTACTTC
TRBJ1-5,-,few,TRBV7-2,CASSLQIVSNQPQHF,TGTGCCAGCAGCTTACAGATCGTTAGCAATCAGCCCCAGCATTTT
TRBJ1-3,-,-,TRBV30,CAWSRGLAGNTIYF,TGTGCCTGGAGTAGAGGGTTAGCTGGAAACACCATATATTTT
TRBJ2-5,-,-,TRBV9,CASSVAGQETQYF,TGTGCCAGCAGCGTAGCGGGACAAGAGACCCAGTACTTC
TRBJ2-7,-,-,TRBV20-1,CSAVRPPEQYF,TGCAGTGCCGTGCGGCCGCCCGAGCAGTACTTC
TRBJ2-7,-,-,TRBV29-1,CSVEATVGEQYF,TGCAGCGTTGAAGCCACCGTGGGGGAGCAGTACTTC
TRBJ2-5,TRBD1,-,TRBV5-1,CASSPGGTGASETQYF,TGCGCCAGCAGCCCGGGAGGGACAGGGGCTTCAGAGACCCAGTACTTC
TRBJ2-1,TRBD1,few,TRBV6-1,CAIGQVSSSYNEQFF,TGTGCCATAGGACAGGTGTCAAGCTCCTACAATGAGCAGTTCTTC
TRBJ2-1,-,few,TRBV29-1,CSVDSRRQSNEQFF,TGCAGCGTTGATAGTAGGCGCCAAAGCAATGAGCAGTTCTTC
TRBJ2-3,-,once,TRBV6-5,CASSYEAGATDTQYF,TGTGCCAGCAGTTACGAGGCAGGGGCTACAGATACGCAGTATTTT
TRBJ1-1,-,once,TRBV9,CASSVDLPGAGTEAFF,TGTGCCAGCAGCGTAGATCTACCGGGGGCAGGCACTGAAGCTTTCTTT
TRBJ1-6,TRBD1,few,TRBV5-1,CASSLGTGNNSPLHF,TGCGCCAGCAGCTTAGGGACAGGGAATAATTCACCCCTCCACTTT
TRBJ1-6,-,-,TRBV4-1,CASSQFTRSVLYNSPLHF,TGCGCCAGCAGCCAGTTCACCAGGAGCGTACTTTATAATTCACCCCTCCACTTT
TRBJ1-1,-,-,TRBV30,CAWSPGLHTEAFF,TGTGCCTGGAGCCCAGGGTTGCACACTGAAGCTTTCTTT
TRBJ1-2,-,-,TRBV2,CASIGALWGYTF,TGTGCCAGCATCGGTGCCCTTTGGGGCTACACCTTC
TRBJ1-2,-,once,TRBV28,CASSLARYYGYTF,TGTGCCAGCAGTTTGGCCCGATACTATGGCTACACCTTC
TRBJ2-1,TRBD2,-,TRBV5-1,CASRVAGGSVYNEQFF,TGCGCCAGCAGGGTAGCGGGGGGATCCGTCTACAATGAGCAGTTCTTC
TRBJ1-6,-,once,TRBV7-9,CASRGAANSPLHF,TGTGCCAGCCGGGGGGCGGCCAATTCACCCCTCCACTTT
TRBJ2-3,TRBD2,few,TRBV27,CASRLAGKRPDTQYF,TGTGCCAGCAGATTAGCGGGGAAAAGGCCAGATACGCAGTATTTT
TRBJ2-3,TRBD1,-,TRBV30,CAWSVDRGTDTQYF,TGTGCCTGGAGTGTGGACAGGGGGACGGATACGCAGTATTTT
TRBJ2-3,-,-,TRBV2,CATSSRGGADTQYF,TGTGCCACCTCTTCCAGGGGGGGAGCAGATACGCAGTATTTT
TRBJ2-5,TRBD2,-,TRBV30,CAWGTSGGVQETQYF,TGTGCCTGGGGGACTAGCGGGGGAGTCCAAGAGACCCAGTACTTC
TRBJ2-7,TRBD2,few,TRBV29-1,CSVSGGTYEQYF,TGCAGCGTCAGCGGGGGAACCTACGAGCAGTACTTC
TRBJ2-6,-,once,TRBV15,CATSRDKGARGANVLTF,TGTGCCACCAGCAGAGATAAGGGAGCGCGTGGGGCCAACGTCCTGACTTTC
TRBJ2-3,-,-,TRBV30,CAWGDTDTQYF,TGTGCCTGGGGGGATACAGATACGCAGTATTTT
TRBJ1-6,-,-,TRBV5-1,CASSLLEDSPLHF,TGCGCCAGCAGCTTGCTGGAGGATTCACCCCTCCACTTT
TRBJ2-1,-,-,TRBV18,CASSAGQNSYNEQFF,TGTGCCAGCTCCGCCGGACAGAATTCCTACAATGAGCAGTTCTTC
TRBJ2-7,TRBD1,once,TRBV4-1,CASSRDRGYEQYF,TGCGCCAGCAGCCGAGACAGGGGCTACGAGCAGTACTTC
TRBJ1-1,-,-,TRBV13,CASSFRAGNTEAFF,TGTGCCAGCAGCTTTAGGGCCGGGAACACTGAAGCTTTCTTT
TRBJ2-3,TRBD2,-,TRBV10-3,CAIRDLAGASGTDTQYF,TGTGCCATCAGGGATCTAGCGGGGGCCTCAGGCACAGATACGCAGTATTTT
TRBJ1-5,TRBD1,-,TRBV7-8,CASRKGASGNQPQHF,TGTGCCAGCAGAAAGGGGGCGAGTGGCAATCAGCCCCAGCATTTT
TRBJ1-1,-,-,TRBV7-9,CASSLLGSENTEAFF,TGTGCCAGCAGCTTATTAGGATCGGAGAACACTGAAGCTTTCTTT
TRBJ2-7,-,few,TRBV6-1,CASSELSGQILSYEQYF,TGTGCCAGCAGTGAACTTTCAGGGCAGATCCTCTCCTACGAGCAGTACTTC
TRBJ1-5,TRBD1,-,TRBV19,CASMDRVGNQPQHF,TGTGCCAGTATGGACAGGGTGGGGAATCAGCCCCAGCATTTT
TRBJ2-5,TRBD2,-,TRBV7-9,CASSFAAGPQETQYF,TGTGCCAGCAGCTTTGCAGCGGGACCTCAAGAGACCCAGTACTTC
TRBJ2-3,TRBD2,few,TRBV29-1,CSVEALGLAGGPPDTQYF,TGCAGCGTTGAAGCCCTGGGACTAGCGGGGGGGCCACCAGATACGCAGTATTTT
TRBJ1-1,TRBD1,few,TRBV30,CAWGTGGNTEAFF,TGTGCCTGGGGGACAGGGGGAAACACTGAAGCTTTCTTT
TRBJ1-1,-,-,TRBV2,CASSGHNTEAFF,TGTGCCAGCAGTGGACATAACACTGAAGCTTTCTTT
TRBJ2-5,-,-,TRBV7-2,CASSRTRQSETQYF,TGTGCCAGCAGCCGGACGCGACAGTCAGAGACCCAGTACTTC
TRBJ2-5,-,-,TRBV18,CASSPPAQETQYF,TGTGCCAGCTCACCACCTGCCCAAGAGACCCAGTACTTC
TRBJ2-7,-,-,TRBV5-4,CASSLQGSYEQYF,TGTGCCAGCAGCTTGCAGGGCTCCTACGAGCAGTACTTC
TRBJ2-3,-,-,TRBV29-1,CSVISTDTQYF,TGCAGCGTTATCAGCACAGATACGCAGTATTTT
TRBJ1-2,-,-,TRBV14,CASSQVGPFPYGYTF,TGTGCCAGCAGCCAAGTCGGTCCATTTCCCTATGGCTACACCTTC
TRBJ1-5,-,few,TRBV23-1,CASSRDHQPQHF,TGCGCCAGCAGCAGGGACCATCAGCCCCAGCATTTT
TRBJ1-2,-,-,TRBV29-1,CSVEDRRINYGYTF,TGCAGCGTTGAAGATCGACGGATTAACTATGGCTACACCTTC
TRBJ2-7,TRBD1,-,TRBV6-5,CASSSDRTGEQYF,TGTGCCAGCAGTTCGGACAGGACCGGCGAGCAGTACTTC
TRBJ1-2,-,few,TRBV2,CASSDRGYGGYTF,TGTGCCAGTTCGGACAGAGGATACGGTGGCTACACCTTC
TRBJ2-3,TRBD1,few,TRBV10-2,CASRQGNTDTQYF,TGCGCCAGCCGACAGGGGAACACAGATACGCAGTATTTT
TRBJ2-5,TRBD1,-,TRBV2,CASSETGGTRETQYF,TGTGCCAGCAGTGAAACAGGGGGCACGAGGGAGACCCAGTACTTC
TRBJ2-5,TRBD2,-,TRBV6-1,CASSDGAGGRETQYF,TGTGCCAGCAGTGATGGGGCGGGGGGGCGAGAGACCCAGTACTTC
TRBJ1-2,TRBD1,-,TRBV6-5,CASSLDRARGYTF,TGTGCCAGCAGTTTAGACAGGGCCCGAGGCTACACCTTC